This paragraph reports one TCR beta chain. Its antigen is not identified. This could be a read error, since a much larger clone is one nucleotide away. The study left out patients who had uncontrolled infection, other autoimmune disease, pregnancy or lactation. Orbital computed tomography and thyroid ultrasound, together with serum TRAb and thyroxine and clinical symptoms, were used for diagnoses. RNA transcripts yielded amplified TCR beta CDR3 regions. Primed by the HTBI set, a first-round RT-PCR was run on the TCR CDR3. Using its own MiXCR run on the multiplex PCR reads, TCRdb lists one record per CDR3 protein. Counted here are hundreds of thousands of distinct CDR3 sequences, roughly 20% occurring once; the ten biggest clones make up around a third. This specimen comes from a study of T cells in Graves' hyperthyroidism and ophthalmopathy. Study-wide points: Ophthalmopathy onset followed model prediction by a median about six months. Blood shared most expanded thyroid clonotypes above 0.001.

The sequence came from a man aged 25 to 45 with Graves' ophthalmopathy. Sequences were obtained from blood.

The CDR3: CASSVPTGHRSTDTQYF. As DNA, the CDR3 is TGTGCCAGCAGCGTACCGACAGGGCATCGAAGCACAGATACGCAGTATTTT. This chain links TRBV7-2 with TRBJ2-3; 7 nucleotides align to TRBD1. The trim removed 5 bases at V and 0 bases at J, leaving 11 bases unmatched. Germline CDR1 is SGHTA and CDR2 is FQGNSA. CDR3 length: 17 residues.